Included here is one T cell receptor (beta chain) sequence, with context. The CDR3 is made up of 16 amino acids. CDR1 is SGHTA, CDR2 FQGNSA, per germline. The ends were cut back, 3 bases at V and 8 bases at J, with 19 bases in the middle. Described treatment: oral pan-JAK inhibitor, 5-10 mg twice daily. The source of the sample is a study of CD8+ T cells in alopecia areata. Sequencing templates came from extracted RNA that was reverse transcribed into cDNA. Clones were read by immunoSEQ multiplex PCR, and TCRdb kept only the in-frame ones, dropping some. The profile shows under 350,000 clones, 55% to 75% of them singletons.

The genes are TRBV7-2 and TRBJ1-4; perhaps TRBD1 as D (5 bases). The source is a human donor with alopecia areata. The sample was CD4+ T cells sorted from blood, taken at week 24, from a patient treated with tofacitinib. The CDR3 protein is CASSLDFSGSGEKLFF. CDR3 coding DNA: TGTGCCAGCAGCTTGGACTTTTCAGGGAGTGGAGAAAAACTGTTTTTT.